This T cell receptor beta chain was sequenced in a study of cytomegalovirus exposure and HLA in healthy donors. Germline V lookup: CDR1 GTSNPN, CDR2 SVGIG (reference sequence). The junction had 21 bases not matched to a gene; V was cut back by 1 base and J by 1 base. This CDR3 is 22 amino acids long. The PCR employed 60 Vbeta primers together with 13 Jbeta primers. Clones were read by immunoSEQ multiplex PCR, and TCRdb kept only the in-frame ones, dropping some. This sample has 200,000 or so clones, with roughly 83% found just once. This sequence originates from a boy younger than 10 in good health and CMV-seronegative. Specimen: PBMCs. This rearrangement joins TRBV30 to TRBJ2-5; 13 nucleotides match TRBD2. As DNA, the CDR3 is TGTGCCTGGAGTGCCAGACTAGCGGGAGGTCTCACGAAACTACGCCGCCAAGAGACCCAGTACTTC. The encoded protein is CAWSARLAGGLTKLRRQETQYF.